The 7 T cell receptor beta chains in this list originate from one sample, sequenced in a study of blood T cell repertoires in COVID-19. Data came from immunoSEQ multiplex PCR; TCRdb stores just in-frame clones and leaves some out. The data show 50,000 to 85,000 clones, with around 77% seen just once and almost 10% held by the top ten. Source material: peripheral blood. These receptors were taken from a human donor in a cohort sampled during active COVID-19.

There are a few counts of this clone. The chain carries TRBV7-2 and TRBJ1-6; D possibly corresponds to TRBD1 (5 bases). Germline V gene sequence: CDR1 SGHTA, CDR2 FQGNSA. The CDR3 runs to 13 residues. Trimming shortened V by 4 bases and J by 10 bases, and 11 bases separated the two germline ends. The CDR3 DNA sequence: TGTGCCAGCAGCTGGCAGGGTTACTCACCCCTCCACTTT. Translating gives CASSWQGYSPLHF.

The chain carries TRBV30 and TRBJ2-7; D might be TRBD2 (6 bases). Germline V lookup: CDR1 GTSNPN, CDR2 SVGIG (reference sequence). The CDR3 runs to 14 residues. V was clipped by 5 bases and J by 4 bases, with 18 bases between them. CDR3 sequence: CAWARRGGAYEQYF. Here the CDR3 DNA reads TGTGCCTGGGCCCGACGAGGAGGGGCGTACGAGCAGTACTTC.

This clone was detected once. The CDR3 DNA reads TGCGCCAGCAGCCAGGGACTAGCGGGGGGCACAGATACGCAGTATTTT. Its translation is CASSQGLAGGTDTQYF. The chain joins TRBV4-1 to TRBJ2-3, with 14 bases that match TRBD2. The CDR3 is 16 amino acids. The V gene end was trimmed by 3 bases and the J gene end by 1 base; junction bases not matched to a gene: 0. CDR1 and CDR2 (germline): MGHRA, YSYEKL.

The chain links TRBV11-3 to TRBJ2-5; 9 bases are shared with TRBD1. Losses at the gene ends were 4 bases for V and 4 bases for J; bases not matched to a gene: 1. The CDR3 is 13 amino acids. The germline gives CDR1 SGHNT, CDR2 YENEEA. The CDR3 reads CASSSQGAETQYF. CDR3 DNA: TGTGCCAGCAGCTCACAGGGGGCAGAGACCCAGTACTTC. The full variable domain, completed using reference TRBV11-3 and TRBJ2-5, is EAGVVQSPRYKIIEKKQPVAFWCNPISGHNTLYWYLQNLGQGPELLIRYENEEAVDDSQLPKDRFSAERLKGVDSTLKIQPAELGDSAVYLCASSSQGAETQYFGPGTRLLVL.

The count of this clone is one. The chain couples TRBV5-6 to TRBJ2-2, with TRBD2 as a possible D gene (7 bases). V dropped 0 bases and J dropped 2 bases, with 20 bases sitting between them. Germline values: CDR1 SGHDT, CDR2 YYEEEE. The CDR3 contains 19 residues. The CDR3 region is CASSLAGGGRRINTGELFF. As DNA, the CDR3 is TGTGCCAGCAGCTTGGCCGGGGGCGGGAGAAGGATAAACACCGGGGAGCTGTTTTTT. Variable domain in full (rest from reference TRBV5-6 and TRBJ2-2): DAGVTQSPTHLIKTRGQQVTLRCSPKSGHDTVSWYQQALGQGPQFIFQYYEEEERQRGNFPDRFSGHQFPNYSSELNVNALLLGDSALYLCASSLAGGGRRINTGELFFGEGSRLTVL.

This chain joins TRBV5-1 and TRBJ2-7; 8 bases map to TRBD1. Germline assignment: CDR1 SGHRS and CDR2 YFSETQ. The J segment lost 0 bases and the V segment lost 4 bases, leaving 9 bases of the junction unmatched. The CDR3 consists of 16 residues. CDR3 coding DNA: TGCGCCAGCAGCGCAAACTCAGGGGGCTTCTCCTACGAGCAGTACTTC. Amino acids: CASSANSGGFSYEQYF.

V gene TRBV27 combines with J gene TRBJ1-1, with TRBD1 matching over 10 bases. The CDR3 has 16 amino acids. Germline CDR1 reads MNHEY; CDR2 reads SMNVEV (reference sequence). Trimming removed 5 bases from V and 0 bases from J; junction bases left unmatched: 6. The CDR3, as DNA: TGTGCCAGCAGTCCGCGGGACAGGGGCCTGAACACTGAAGCTTTCTTT. This gives the protein CASSPRDRGLNTEAFF.